This T cell receptor beta chain comes out of a study of blood T cell repertoires in COVID-19. Whole-study context: Acute and convalescent COVID-19 specimens originated in the United States, Italy and Spain. From T cells, B-cell-depleted T cells, or PBMCs came the material, which was cDNA or gDNA.

V lost 5 bases, J lost 6 bases, and 17 bases lay in between. The CDR3 consists of 15 residues. Germline CDR1 and CDR2: SGHAT and FQNNGV. Ten or more counts support this clone. Authors' processing steps: Estimation of nucleated cell counts was performed using reference gene primer amplification. Data came from immunoSEQ multiplex PCR; TCRdb stores just in-frame clones and leaves some out. From that table come the V and J calls and clone size; the DNA was used to work out D and trimming. The sample carries more than 150,000 clones, about four fifths recorded once. This TCR was recovered from a human donor in a cohort sampled during active COVID-19. Sequencing was carried out using peripheral blood. The V call is TRBV11-2, the J call TRBJ2-1; a weak D match, TRBD1 (6 bases). CDR3 region: CASSRDTLRVNEQFF. DNA for the CDR3: TGTGCCAGCAGCCGGGACACTCTTAGGGTCAATGAGCAGTTCTTC.